This record looks at one TCR beta chain sequence and its context. Antigen unknown. This entry is derived from a study of T cells in Graves' hyperthyroidism and ophthalmopathy. Study conclusions and caveats: It was a median approximately six months before onset that the model predicted ophthalmopathy.

CDR1 is SGDLS and CDR2 is YYNGEE in the germline V gene. Trimming cost V 0 bases and J 6 bases, with 12 bases left between them. The CDR3 has 15 residues. TCR beta CDR3 regions were amplified from RNA transcripts. First-round RT-PCR of the TCR CDR3 relied on the HTBI primer set. One entry per CDR3 protein results from TCRdb running MiXCR on the multiplex PCR reads. Here the sample spans 550,000 to 800,000 distinct CDR3 sequences, around a sixth being singletons. This TCR came from a man between 45 and 60 years old with Graves' hyperthyroidism. The V call is TRBV9, the J call TRBJ2-2; no firm D call. What was sequenced was blood. CDR3 amino acids: CASSVGRDWSGELFF. As DNA, the CDR3 is TGTGCCAGCAGCGTAGGTAGGGATTGGTCCGGGGAGCTGTTTTTT.